A selection of T cell receptor beta chains follows, all from one sample in a study of CD8 T cells in Susac syndrome. TCRdb fed the immunoSEQ multiplex PCR reads into MiXCR, producing one record per CDR3 protein. The sample carries roughly 190,000 distinct CDR3 sequences, about 91% recorded once. The specimen sequenced was CD4+ T cells from PBMCs. The receptors originated from a human donor with Susac syndrome. Each CDR3 is given with its conserved first and last residue. Where a row states a size, it is once, few, many or the class of an expanded clone; other rows omit it.

j_gene: TRBJ1-2
v_gene: TRBV9
abundance: .
CDR3aa: CASSVGGFNYGYTF

j_gene: TRBJ1-2
v_gene: TRBV20-1
abundance: once
CDR3aa: CSARETGYYGYTF

j_gene: TRBJ2-2
v_gene: TRBV6-5
abundance: .
CDR3aa: CASSYSKSGGGELFF

j_gene: TRBJ2-2
v_gene: TRBV2
abundance: .
CDR3aa: CASSGKEMGELFF

j_gene: TRBJ2-2
v_gene: TRBV3-1
abundance: .
CDR3aa: CASSQASGGANTGELFF

j_gene: TRBJ2-1
v_gene: TRBV5-4
abundance: .
CDR3aa: CASSPPGTSGYNEQFF

j_gene: TRBJ1-1
v_gene: TRBV6-1
abundance: .
CDR3aa: CASSVLDSRAFF

j_gene: TRBJ2-1
v_gene: TRBV29-1
abundance: .
CDR3aa: CSVGTSRSSYNEQFF

j_gene: TRBJ1-6
v_gene: TRBV12-3/TRBV12-4
abundance: .
CDR3aa: CASSLVGTGASDSPLHF

j_gene: TRBJ2-5
v_gene: TRBV20-1
abundance: .
CDR3aa: CSAERTPQETQYF

j_gene: TRBJ2-5
v_gene: TRBV19
abundance: .
CDR3aa: CASSLRGGIETQYF

j_gene: TRBJ1-3
v_gene: TRBV5-4
abundance: .
CDR3aa: CASSLDGAASGNTIYF

j_gene: TRBJ1-4
v_gene: TRBV6-1
abundance: few
CDR3aa: CAISDRADEKLFF

j_gene: TRBJ2-1
v_gene: TRBV20-1
abundance: .
CDR3aa: CSADPTSGGYNEQFF

j_gene: TRBJ2-5
v_gene: TRBV29-1
abundance: .
CDR3aa: CSVGRRGETQYF

j_gene: TRBJ2-5
v_gene: TRBV5-1
abundance: .
CDR3aa: CASSSGSTDETQYF

j_gene: TRBJ1-3
v_gene: TRBV28
abundance: .
CDR3aa: CASSHLPGDRNTIYF

j_gene: TRBJ2-1
v_gene: TRBV5-1
abundance: .
CDR3aa: CASSSERGQFF

j_gene: TRBJ1-1
v_gene: TRBV10-3
abundance: .
CDR3aa: CAISGGLNTEAFF

j_gene: TRBJ2-3
v_gene: TRBV6-1
abundance: .
CDR3aa: CASSEGLKDTQYF

j_gene: TRBJ2-2
v_gene: TRBV7-6
abundance: .
CDR3aa: CASSLEGASGNTGELFF

j_gene: TRBJ1-1
v_gene: TRBV3-1
abundance: .
CDR3aa: CASSQVRLRGRDTEAFF

j_gene: TRBJ1-4
v_gene: TRBV30
abundance: .
CDR3aa: CAWTRAPTNEKLFF

j_gene: TRBJ1-2
v_gene: TRBV7-7
abundance: .
CDR3aa: CASSPGIGSLDGYTF

j_gene: TRBJ2-3
v_gene: TRBV5-1
abundance: .
CDR3aa: CASSLDAGGGDTQYF

j_gene: TRBJ1-2
v_gene: TRBV4-1
abundance: .
CDR3aa: CASSQAPGQGNGYTF

j_gene: TRBJ2-1
v_gene: TRBV5-6
abundance: .
CDR3aa: CASSLLGSEQFF

j_gene: TRBJ1-2
v_gene: TRBV7-9
abundance: .
CDR3aa: CASSPAQGANYGYTF

j_gene: TRBJ1-4
v_gene: TRBV28
abundance: .
CDR3aa: CASSHPTNEKLFF

j_gene: TRBJ1-1
v_gene: TRBV5-1
abundance: .
CDR3aa: CASCSGENTEAFF

j_gene: TRBJ1-2
v_gene: TRBV20-1
abundance: .
CDR3aa: CSARAQDNYGYTF

j_gene: TRBJ1-1
v_gene: TRBV6-1
abundance: few
CDR3aa: CASSVSGRGTEAFF

j_gene: TRBJ2-1
v_gene: TRBV25-1
abundance: .
CDR3aa: CASSPRGFSYNEQFF

j_gene: TRBJ2-5
v_gene: TRBV5-1
abundance: .
CDR3aa: CASSPGQGSVQETQYF

j_gene: TRBJ1-6
v_gene: TRBV12-3/TRBV12-4
abundance: .
CDR3aa: CASSLANRGNSPLHF

j_gene: TRBJ1-1
v_gene: TRBV12-5
abundance: .
CDR3aa: CALLGPTEAFF

j_gene: TRBJ1-2
v_gene: TRBV6-1
abundance: .
CDR3aa: CASSEGGGAYGYTF

j_gene: TRBJ2-7
v_gene: TRBV12-3/TRBV12-4
abundance: .
CDR3aa: CASSLVGLYEQYF

j_gene: TRBJ2-5
v_gene: TRBV5-1
abundance: .
CDR3aa: CASAGTSRETQYF

j_gene: TRBJ2-1
v_gene: TRBV11-2
abundance: .
CDR3aa: CASSLFRGGGLNNEQFF

j_gene: TRBJ1-2
v_gene: TRBV28
abundance: .
CDR3aa: CASSLWGDSRGGDGYTF

j_gene: TRBJ2-3
v_gene: TRBV5-1
abundance: .
CDR3aa: CASRTESTDTQYF

j_gene: TRBJ1-4
v_gene: TRBV29-1
abundance: .
CDR3aa: CSVELRGLDEMVFF

j_gene: TRBJ2-5
v_gene: TRBV19
abundance: .
CDR3aa: CASRGRPKETQYF

j_gene: TRBJ1-5
v_gene: TRBV6-5
abundance: .
CDR3aa: CASKGAGQNQPQHF

j_gene: TRBJ1-2
v_gene: TRBV20-1
abundance: .
CDR3aa: CSASGQENYGYTF

j_gene: TRBJ2-5
v_gene: TRBV9
abundance: once
CDR3aa: CASSVGGLAGRYQETQYF

j_gene: TRBJ1-6
v_gene: TRBV9
abundance: .
CDR3aa: CASSVAGWGNSPLHF

j_gene: TRBJ2-1
v_gene: TRBV4-1
abundance: .
CDR3aa: CASSPTSGDYNEQFF

j_gene: TRBJ2-5
v_gene: TRBV5-1
abundance: .
CDR3aa: CASSSPAEETQYF

j_gene: TRBJ2-3
v_gene: TRBV7-2
abundance: .
CDR3aa: CASSLVGLATDTQYF

j_gene: TRBJ1-6
v_gene: TRBV3-1
abundance: .
CDR3aa: CASSQRAQSLPTGNSPLHF

j_gene: TRBJ2-2
v_gene: TRBV11-2
abundance: .
CDR3aa: CASSRIGSGPGELFF

j_gene: TRBJ1-1
v_gene: TRBV5-1
abundance: .
CDR3aa: CASSLRAGVTEAFF